This T cell receptor beta chain was identified in a study of regulatory T cells in long-lasting Graves disease. For the study at large: Graves' disease counted as persistent after over 5 years of antithyroid drugs with positive TSH receptor antibodies.

HTBI primers from iRepertoire and Arm-PCR of CDR3 regions yielded the TCR beta libraries. TCRdb re-analysed the multiplex PCR reads in MiXCR, keeping a single row per CDR3 protein. The table lists 700,000 or so distinct CDR3 sequences, around 30% of them singletons. About this clonotype: Its cognate antigen is unknown.

Documented time point: persistent/refractory GD, antithyroid drugs over 5 years with positive TRAb. RNA extracted from PBMCs served as the sequencing template. Study findings and constraints: Gene preferences differed: TRBV28, TRBJ1-2, TRBJ2-5 in persistent cases. In persistent patients, shared public clonotypes (under 3,000) outnumbered those in new patients (roughly 1,000).

Germline V gives CDR1 LGHDT, CDR2 YNNKEL (reference sequence). The V end lost 4 bases, the J end lost 2 bases, and 11 bases lay between the germline ends. The CDR3 contains 14 residues. The clonotype was recovered from a female donor with Graves disease. Sequencing was performed on peripheral blood mononuclear cells (PBMCs), taken when the disease was refractory, from a patient treated with antithyroid drugs. The V call is TRBV3-1, the J call TRBJ1-2, with D unresolved. DNA of the CDR3: TGTGCCAGCAGCCCGCTAAGTTTCAACTATGGCTACACCTTC. This encodes CASSPLSFNYGYTF.